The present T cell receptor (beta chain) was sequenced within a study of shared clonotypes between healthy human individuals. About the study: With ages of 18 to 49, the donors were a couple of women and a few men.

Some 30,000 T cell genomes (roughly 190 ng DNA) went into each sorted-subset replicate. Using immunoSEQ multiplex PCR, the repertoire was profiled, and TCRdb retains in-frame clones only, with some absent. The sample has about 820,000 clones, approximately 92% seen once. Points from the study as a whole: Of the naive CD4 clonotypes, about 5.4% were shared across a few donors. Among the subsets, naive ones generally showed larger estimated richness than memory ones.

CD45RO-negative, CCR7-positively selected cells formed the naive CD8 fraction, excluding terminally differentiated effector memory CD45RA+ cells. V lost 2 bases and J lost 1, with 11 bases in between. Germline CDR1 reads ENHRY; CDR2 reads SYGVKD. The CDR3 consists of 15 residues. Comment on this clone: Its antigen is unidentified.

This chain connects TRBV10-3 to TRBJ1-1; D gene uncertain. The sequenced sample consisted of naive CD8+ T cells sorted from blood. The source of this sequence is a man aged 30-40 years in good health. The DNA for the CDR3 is TGTGCCATCAGTGAGGGGGAGAAACAGAACACTGAAGCTTTCTTT. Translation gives CAISEGEKQNTEAFF.